The source of this T cell receptor (beta chain) is a study of blood T cell repertoires in COVID-19 (TCRdb year 2020). The study in broad terms: The collaborator samples originated in the United States, Italy and Spain and spanned the acute and convalescent phases of COVID-19. The sample metadata nearly always contained a de-identified subject ID, COVID-19 status, age in years and sex. The repertoires were released in a freely available public database meant as a resource for research on the immune response to SARS-CoV-2. Subjects who had been exposed to COVID-19, were actively infected with it, or had recovered from it provided the deeply sampled blood TCRbeta repertoires that made up the dataset. The material from the prospective study consisted of cDNA or gDNA derived from T cells, B-cell-depleted T cells, or PBMCs. HLA class I and class II types, where available, came from metadata supplied by the sample provider rather than from assay-based typing. Samples were obtained from the ongoing ImmuneRACE study (first 160 participants) and from roughly 1,300 subjects provided by 6 global collaborators. Beyond this particular receptor, the publication reports: Clinical and demographic metadata were provided uncurated, with the amount varying by source and participant.

This clone was counted once. Its antigen target is currently unknown. Nothing much larger sits one base from this clone, and base qualities are not available. Taken from cysteine to phenylalanine, the CDR3 has 15 residues. Left in the record is the CDR3 DNA by itself, 45 bases read in frame from the first base. CDR1 and CDR2, looked up from the germline V gene, are KGHSH and LQKENI. The germline V end is reduced by 3 bases and the J end by 7 bases; junction bases left unmatched: 8. TCRbeta CDR3 regions were amplified from genomic DNA by means of the immunoSEQ Assay, a bias-controlled multiplex PCR. The paper's data handling went like this. The number of nucleated cells in each sample was estimated from the amplification of reference gene primers within the assay. Sequence reads were collapsed and filtered to measure the absolute abundance of every unique TCRbeta CDR3 rearrangement. Productive Simpson clonality was computed per sample as the square root of Simpson's diversity index over productive rearrangements. Imported from immuneACCESS, the table was reduced by TCRdb to in-frame sequences with V and J called. These copies leave out some clones; in studies compared against another copy, an unresolved V gene accounts for under half, and the cause of the remainder is not known. The V and J calls and clone size were taken over from that table, and D and trimming were inferred from the DNA. Recorded for this sample are about 440,000 clones; roughly 87% of them occurred a single time. Together, the top ten hold under 2% of the sample.

Participants in the prospective study were aged about 18 to 89 years, lived in under 30 United States geographic areas, and enrolled through a virtual design. Cohort assignment in the prospective study relied on participant-reported clinical history from a screening survey and a study questionnaire. In the prospective study, mobile phlebotomists collected whole blood, serum and a nasopharyngeal or oropharyngeal swab from each participant. Participants in the prospective study had the option to provide additional blood draws and questionnaires over a roughly two-month period. Before DNA extraction, prospective study blood samples were shipped either frozen or at room temperature.

The chain was built from TRBV18 and TRBJ1-2, and TRBD1 aligns with 10 junction nucleotides. Sample: PBMCs or T cells enriched from blood (not recorded which). The sequence was obtained from a woman aged 18-29 years with acute COVID-19. At the DNA level, the sequence is TGTGCCAGCTCACCCCGGGACAGGGGCAGTAGTGGCTACACCTTC. The translation is CASSPRDRGSSGYTF. Joined to the reference TRBV18 and TRBJ1-2 proteins, this CDR3 gives the full variable domain: NAGVMQNPRHLVRRRGQEARLRCSPMKGHSHVYWYRQLPEEGLKFMVYLQKENIIDESGMPKERFSAEFPKEGPSILRIQQVVRGDSAAYFCASSPRDRGSSGYTFGSGTRLTVV.